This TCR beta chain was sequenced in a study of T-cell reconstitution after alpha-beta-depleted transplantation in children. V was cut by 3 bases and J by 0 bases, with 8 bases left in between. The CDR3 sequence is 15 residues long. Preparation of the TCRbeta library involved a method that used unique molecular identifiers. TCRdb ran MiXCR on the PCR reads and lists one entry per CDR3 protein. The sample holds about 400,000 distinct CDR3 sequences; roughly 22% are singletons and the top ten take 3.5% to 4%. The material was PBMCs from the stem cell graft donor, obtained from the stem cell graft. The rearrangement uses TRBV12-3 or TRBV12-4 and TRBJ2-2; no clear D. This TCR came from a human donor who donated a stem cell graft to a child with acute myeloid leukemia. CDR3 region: CASSFGVTNTGELFF. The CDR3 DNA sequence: TGTGCCAGCAGTTTTGGGGTGACGAACACCGGGGAGCTGTTTTTT.